This T cell receptor (beta chain) derives from a study of CD8 T cells in Susac syndrome. RNA totalling roughly 0.45 to 1 ug underwent reverse transcription with random hexamers. Amplification of TCR beta CDR3 was carried out by immunoSEQ multiplex PCR, which covered 54 Vbeta and 13 Jbeta segments. TCRdb reprocessed the immunoSEQ multiplex PCR reads via MiXCR and lists one record per CDR3 protein. The sample yields about 240,000 distinct CDR3 sequences, about 95% seen once. Germline CDR1 SGDLS, CDR2 YYNGEE. The CDR3 is 17 amino acids. The ends lost 0 bases at V and 0 bases at J; junction bases unmatched: 4.

This sequence joins TRBV9 and TRBJ2-2; TRBD2 agrees at 8 bases. This TCR was sampled from a human donor with Susac syndrome. Source material: CD4+ T cells from PBMCs. CDR3 in amino acids: CASSVEVSGTNTGELFF. Here the CDR3 DNA reads TGTGCCAGCAGCGTAGAAGTTAGCGGGACGAACACCGGGGAGCTGTTTTTT.